This T cell receptor (beta chain) is drawn from a study of shared clonotypes between healthy human individuals. Study-wide points: Across subsets, estimated richness was generally greater for naive than for memory populations. Rarefaction gave evidence that sorted-subset sequencing remained incomplete despite large depth.

V lost 1 base and J lost 4, with 23 bases in between. Germline V gives CDR1 SGHRS, CDR2 YFSETQ. The CDR3 sequence is 18 residues long. Of note for this clone: As yet, its antigen is unknown.

The material for each subset, its genomic DNA, was split evenly across several immunoSEQ plates. The sorted-subset replicate PCRs were given around 200 ng DNA, which is 30,000 or so T cell genomes. Sequencing used immunoSEQ multiplex PCR; TCRdb keeps in-frame clones, though not all of them. The profile covers approximately 2.1 million clones, with approximately 95% appearing a single time and 0.39% taken by the ten largest. The TCR sequence derives from a man younger than 30 in good health. Some clones in this sample may be carry-over from other donors' samples. The V and J genes are TRBV5-1 and TRBJ1-2; D perhaps matches TRBD1 (5 bases). Sequencing was performed on naive CD4+ T cells from PBMCs. The subset is: CD45RA+ positively selected. CDR3 DNA sequence: TGCGCCAGCAGCTTGAAACAGGCCTTAACCGGACACGGCTATGGCTACACCTTC. Translated: CASSLKQALTGHGYGYTF.